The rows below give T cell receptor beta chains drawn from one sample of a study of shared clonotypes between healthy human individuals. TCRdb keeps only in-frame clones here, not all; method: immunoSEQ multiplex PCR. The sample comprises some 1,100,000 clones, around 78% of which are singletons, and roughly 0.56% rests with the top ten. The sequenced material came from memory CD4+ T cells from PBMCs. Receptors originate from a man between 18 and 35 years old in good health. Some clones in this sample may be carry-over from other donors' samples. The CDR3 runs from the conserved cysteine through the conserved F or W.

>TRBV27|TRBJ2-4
CASSRTPSVKNIQYF
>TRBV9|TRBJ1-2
CASSVGGGTNYGYTF
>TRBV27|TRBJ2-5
CASSLRAGGQETQYF
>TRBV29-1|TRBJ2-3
CSVVASDTDTQYF
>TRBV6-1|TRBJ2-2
CASEGLAGGTGELFF
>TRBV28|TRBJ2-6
CASSPGTGGAARFPFSGANVLTF
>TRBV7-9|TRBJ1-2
CASPTRGDYGYTF
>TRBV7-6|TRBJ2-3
CASSPFSRQGAGDTQYF
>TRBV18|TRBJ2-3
CASSPPVWEGSTDTQYF
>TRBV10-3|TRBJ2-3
CAIRAGLARADTQYF
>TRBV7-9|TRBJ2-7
CASSLARGGPATYEQYF
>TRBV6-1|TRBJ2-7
CASRLLAGGPGEQYF
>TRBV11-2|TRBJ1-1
CASSLGYKNTEAFF
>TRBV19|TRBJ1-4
CASTPNHVEKLFF
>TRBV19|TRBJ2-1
CASSRGRGYEQFF
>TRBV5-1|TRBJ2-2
CASKSGVTGELFF
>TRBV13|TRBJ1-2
CASSYRISGGGLHF